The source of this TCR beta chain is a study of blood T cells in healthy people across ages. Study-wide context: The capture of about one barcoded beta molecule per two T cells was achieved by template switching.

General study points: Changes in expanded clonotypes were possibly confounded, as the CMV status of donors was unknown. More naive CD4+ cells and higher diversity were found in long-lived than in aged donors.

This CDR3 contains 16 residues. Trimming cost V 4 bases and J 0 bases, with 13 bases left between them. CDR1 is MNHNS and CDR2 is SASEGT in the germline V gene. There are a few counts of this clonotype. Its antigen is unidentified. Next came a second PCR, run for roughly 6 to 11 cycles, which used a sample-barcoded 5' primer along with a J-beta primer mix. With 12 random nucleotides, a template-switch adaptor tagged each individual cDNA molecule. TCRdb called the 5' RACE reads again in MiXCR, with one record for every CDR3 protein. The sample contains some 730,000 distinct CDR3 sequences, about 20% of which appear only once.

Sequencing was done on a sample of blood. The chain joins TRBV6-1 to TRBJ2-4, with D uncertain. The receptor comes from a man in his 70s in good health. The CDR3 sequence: CASSVPEDVAKNIQYF. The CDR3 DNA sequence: TGTGCCAGCAGTGTCCCAGAAGACGTAGCCAAAAACATTCAGTACTTC.